The present T cell receptor beta chain was sequenced within a study of tumor and adjacent non-tumor tissue in lung cancer. Study as a whole: Each sample yielded approximately 4 million productive TCRbeta reads on average. Overall study findings and caveats: TCR diversity was significantly greater in tumor than normal lung tissue. Tumor repertoires had a smaller top 100 clone share than normal lung.

The library came from three nested PCR rounds adapted from ARM-PCR protocols. TCRdb passed the multiplex PCR reads through MiXCR, listing each CDR3 protein once. The sample comprises under 140,000 distinct CDR3 sequences, over 75% of which are singletons, and roughly 20% rests with the top ten. As concerns this clonotype: Its antigen is undetermined. An end of the junction does not agree with germline; a read error may underlie this.

Germline V gene data show CDR1 as MNHNY and CDR2 as SVGAGI (reference sequence). CDR3 length equals 13 residues. RNA was extracted from bulk tissue without any cell sorting. The gene calls are TRBV6-6 and TRBJ2-7; a possible D gene is TRBD1 (6 bases). This TCR was recovered from a man aged 70-80 years with non-small cell lung cancer. The specimen sequenced was lung tumor tissue. The CDR3 loop is CASTYARGSEQYF. In DNA form, the CDR3 reads TGTGCCAGTACTTACGCCAGGGGAAGCGAGCAGTATTTC.